The clone carrying this TCR beta chain was recorded many times. Losses at the gene ends were 7 bases for V and 4 bases for J; bases not matched to a gene: 13. This CDR3 is 15 amino acids long. From germline, CDR1 is SGHRS and CDR2 YFSETQ. The data are from a study of T cells of healthy individuals. TCRdb used MiXCR to reprocess the 5' RACE reads, holding one entry per CDR3 protein. Found here are about 60,000 distinct CDR3 sequences, 16% of them singletons; the top ten hold less than 6%. The chain uses TRBV5-1 and TRBJ1-1; 7 bases map to TRBD1. This TCR came from a human donor in good health. CDR3 sequence (DNA): TGCGCCAGCGGCACAGGGGTTGGAGGAGTCACTGAAGCTTTCTTT. Its protein product is CASGTGVGGVTEAFF. Full variable domain (outside the CDR3, taken from reference TRBV5-1 and TRBJ1-1): KAGVTQTPRYLIKTRGQQVTLSCSPISGHRSVSWYQQTPGQGLQFLFEYFSETQRNKGNFPGRFSGRQFSNSRSEMNVSTLELGDSALYLCASGTGVGGVTEAFFGQGTRLTVV.